The sequence of this T cell receptor (beta chain) was determined in a study of cytomegalovirus exposure and HLA in healthy donors. A remark on this clone: Its antigen is undetermined.

Study-level points and caveats: Sequencing likely produced, as an artifact, a cluster of highly shared sequence variants.

The PCR contained 60 Vbeta and 13 Jbeta primers. Measured with immunoSEQ multiplex PCR; TCRdb has only the in-frame clones, and not every one. The data show some 140,000 clones, 60% to 80% seen once. With 0 bases clipped from V and 12 bases from J, the junction kept 7 bases outside the gene matches. CDR1 is KGHSH and CDR2 is LQKENI in the germline V gene. The CDR3 consists of 14 residues. This TCR derives from a young man in good health and CMV-seronegative. The sequenced material came from PBMCs. The chain recombines TRBV18 with TRBJ2-1; 8 bases map to TRBD1. CDR3 sequence reads: CASSPPGQGEMQFF. DNA for the CDR3: TGTGCCAGCTCACCACCTGGACAGGGAGAAATGCAGTTCTTC. Variable domain in full (rest from reference TRBV18 and TRBJ2-1): NAGVMQNPRHLVRRRGQEARLRCSPMKGHSHVYWYRQLPEEGLKFMVYLQKENIIDESGMPKERFSAEFPKEGPSILRIQQVVRGDSAAYFCASSPPGQGEMQFFGPGTRLTVL.